This TCR beta chain emerged from a study of CD8 T cells in ankylosing spondylitis. Points on this clonotype: The antigen remains unidentified. A much larger clone lies a single base off, so this may be a read error.

Study outcomes and limitations: Apparently characteristic of ankylosing spondylitis blood was a TCR beta motif (about 8 highly homologous variants).

TCRdb used MiXCR to reprocess the 5' RACE reads, holding one entry per CDR3 protein. The top ten hold under 4.5% of the sample, which has fewer than 550,000 distinct CDR3 sequences, under 5.5% seen once. The V end was cut by 0 bases, the J end by 6 bases, with 15 bases between. Germline CDR1 and CDR2: MNHEY and SVGAGI. CDR3 length: 16 residues. The J gene is TRBJ2-1, the V gene TRBV6-5, with D possibly being TRBD2 (5 bases). The source material was blood, either unsorted or a sorted T cell fraction (not recorded which). This TCR came from a male donor with ankylosing spondylitis. The CDR3 spells CASSYSSPALGNEQFF. In DNA, the CDR3 is TGTGCCAGCAGTTACTCGAGCCCGGCACTAGGCAATGAGCAGTTCTTC.